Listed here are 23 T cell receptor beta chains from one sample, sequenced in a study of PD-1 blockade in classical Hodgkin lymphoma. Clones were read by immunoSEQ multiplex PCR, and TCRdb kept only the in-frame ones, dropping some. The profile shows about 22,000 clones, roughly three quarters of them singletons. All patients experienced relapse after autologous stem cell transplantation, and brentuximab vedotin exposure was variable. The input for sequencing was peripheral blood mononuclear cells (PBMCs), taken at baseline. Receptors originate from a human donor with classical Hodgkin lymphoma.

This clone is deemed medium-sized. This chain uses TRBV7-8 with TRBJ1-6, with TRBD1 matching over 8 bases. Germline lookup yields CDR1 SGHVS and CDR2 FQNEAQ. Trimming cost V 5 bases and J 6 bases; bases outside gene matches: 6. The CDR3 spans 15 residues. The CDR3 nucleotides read TGTGCCAGCAGCGCAAGACAGGGGTTTAATTCACCCCTCCACTTT. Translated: CASSARQGFNSPLHF.

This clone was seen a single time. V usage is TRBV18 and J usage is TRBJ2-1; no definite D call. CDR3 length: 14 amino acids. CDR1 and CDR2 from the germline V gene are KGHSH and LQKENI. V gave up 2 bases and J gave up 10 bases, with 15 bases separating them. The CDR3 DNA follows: TGTGCCAGCTCACCATATGGGCCATTCAAAGAGCAGTTCTTC. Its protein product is CASSPYGPFKEQFF.

CDR3 sequence: CASSLVGGGYTF. In nucleotides, the CDR3 is TGTGCCAGCAGCTTAGTGGGGGGTGGCTACACCTTC. The chain recombines TRBV7-2 with TRBJ1-2; tentative D call: TRBD1 (5 bases). Germline values: CDR1 SGHTA, CDR2 FQGNSA. The V and J ends lost 1 base and 7 bases respectively, with 7 bases between them. There are 12 residues in the CDR3.

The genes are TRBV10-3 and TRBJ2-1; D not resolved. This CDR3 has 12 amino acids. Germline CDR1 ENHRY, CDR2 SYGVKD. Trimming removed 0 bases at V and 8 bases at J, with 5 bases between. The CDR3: CAISESGDEQFF. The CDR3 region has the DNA TGTGCCATCAGTGAGTCGGGCGATGAGCAGTTCTTC.

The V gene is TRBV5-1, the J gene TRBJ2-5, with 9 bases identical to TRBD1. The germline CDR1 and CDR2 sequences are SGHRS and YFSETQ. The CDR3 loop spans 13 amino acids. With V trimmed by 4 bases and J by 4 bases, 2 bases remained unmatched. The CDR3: CASSPGQGETQYF. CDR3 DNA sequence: TGCGCCAGCAGCCCGGGACAGGGAGAGACCCAGTACTTC. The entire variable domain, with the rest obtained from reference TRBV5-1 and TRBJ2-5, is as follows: KAGVTQTPRYLIKTRGQQVTLSCSPISGHRSVSWYQQTPGQGLQFLFEYFSETQRNKGNFPGRFSGRQFSNSRSEMNVSTLELGDSALYLCASSPGQGETQYFGPGTRLLVL.

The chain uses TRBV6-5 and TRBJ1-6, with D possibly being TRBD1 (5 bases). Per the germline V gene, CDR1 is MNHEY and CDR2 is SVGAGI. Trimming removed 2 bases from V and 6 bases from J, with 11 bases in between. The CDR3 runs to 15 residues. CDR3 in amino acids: CASSYGRGANSPLHF. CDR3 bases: TGTGCCAGCAGTTACGGTCGTGGGGCTAATTCACCCCTCCACTTT.

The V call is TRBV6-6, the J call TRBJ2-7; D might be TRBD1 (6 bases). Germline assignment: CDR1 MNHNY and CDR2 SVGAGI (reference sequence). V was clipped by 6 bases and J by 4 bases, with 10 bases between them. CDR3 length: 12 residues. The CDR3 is CASSATGYEQYF. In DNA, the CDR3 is TGTGCCAGCAGCGCGACAGGATACGAGCAGTACTTC.

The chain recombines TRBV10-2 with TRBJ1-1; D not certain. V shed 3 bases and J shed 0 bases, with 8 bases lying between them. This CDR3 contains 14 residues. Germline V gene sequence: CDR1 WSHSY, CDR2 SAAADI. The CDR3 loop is CASSDTGMNTEAFF. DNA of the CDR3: TGCGCCAGCAGTGACACGGGGATGAACACTGAAGCTTTCTTT.

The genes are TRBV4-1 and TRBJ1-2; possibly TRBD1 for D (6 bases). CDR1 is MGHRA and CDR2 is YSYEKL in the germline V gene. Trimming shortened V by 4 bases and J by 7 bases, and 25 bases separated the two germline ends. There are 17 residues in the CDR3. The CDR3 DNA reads TGCGCCAGCAGCCCGGGGCCCGGGACAATTGGTATAGGTGGCTACACCTTC. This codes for CASSPGPGTIGIGGYTF.

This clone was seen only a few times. CDR3 nucleotide sequence: TGCGCCAGCAGCCCAAAACCTCGGGACACAGATACGCAGTATTTT. Translation: CASSPKPRDTDTQYF. The gene calls are TRBV5-1 and TRBJ2-3; perhaps TRBD2 as D (5 bases). This CDR3 is built from 15 residues. The V end lost 4 bases, the J end lost 2 bases, and 14 bases lay between the germline ends. The germline V gene encodes CDR1 SGHRS and CDR2 YFSETQ.

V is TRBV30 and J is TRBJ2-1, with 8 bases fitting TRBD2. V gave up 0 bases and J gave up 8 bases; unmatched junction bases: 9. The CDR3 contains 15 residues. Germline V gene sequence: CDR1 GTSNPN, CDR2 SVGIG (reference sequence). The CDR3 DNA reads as TGTGCCTGGAGTGTACCTCGGGGGGGGCTGGATGAGCAGTTCTTC. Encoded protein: CAWSVPRGGLDEQFF. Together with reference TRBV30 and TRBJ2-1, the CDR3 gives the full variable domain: SQTIHQWPATLVQPVGSPLSLECTVEGTSNPNLYWYRQAAGRGLQLLFYSVGIGQISSEVPQNLSASRPQDRQFILSSKKLLLSDSGFYLCAWSVPRGGLDEQFFGPGTRLTVL.

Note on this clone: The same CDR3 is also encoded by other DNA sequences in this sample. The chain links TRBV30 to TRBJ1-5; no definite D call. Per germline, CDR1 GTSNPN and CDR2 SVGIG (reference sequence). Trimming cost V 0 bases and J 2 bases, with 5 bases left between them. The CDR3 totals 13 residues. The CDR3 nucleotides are TGTGCCTGGAGTGTACAAGGCAATCAGCCCCAGCATTTT. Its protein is CAWSVQGNQPQHF.

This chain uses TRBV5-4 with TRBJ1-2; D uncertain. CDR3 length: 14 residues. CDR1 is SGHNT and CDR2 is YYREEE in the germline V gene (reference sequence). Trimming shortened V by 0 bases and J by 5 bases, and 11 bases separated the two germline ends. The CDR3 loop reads CASSLDGRIYGYTF. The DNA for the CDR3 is TGTGCCAGCAGCTTGGATGGACGGATATATGGCTACACCTTC. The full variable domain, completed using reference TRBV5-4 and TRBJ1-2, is ETGVTQSPTHLIKTRGQQVTLRCSSQSGHNTVSWYQQALGQGPQFIFQYYREEENGRGNFPPRFSGLQFPNYSSELNVNALELDDSALYLCASSLDGRIYGYTFGSGTRLTVV.

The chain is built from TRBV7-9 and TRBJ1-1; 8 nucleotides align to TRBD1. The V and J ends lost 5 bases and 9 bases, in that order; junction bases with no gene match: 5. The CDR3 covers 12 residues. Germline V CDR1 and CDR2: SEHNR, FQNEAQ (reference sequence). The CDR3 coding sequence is TGTGCCAGCAGCCAGACAGGGGACCAAGCTTTCTTT. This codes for CASSQTGDQAFF. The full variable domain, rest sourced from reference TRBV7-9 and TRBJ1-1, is DTGVSQNPRHKITKRGQNVTFRCDPISEHNRLYWYRQTLGQGPEFLTYFQNEAQLEKSRLLSDRFSAERPKGSFSTLEIQRTEQGDSAMYLCASSQTGDQAFFGQGTRLTVV.

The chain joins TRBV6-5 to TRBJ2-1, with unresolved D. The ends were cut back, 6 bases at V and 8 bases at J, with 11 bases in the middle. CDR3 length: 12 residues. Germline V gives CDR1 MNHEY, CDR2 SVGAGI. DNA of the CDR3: TGTGCCAGCAGGACTCCTCTTTATGAGCAGTTCTTC. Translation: CASRTPLYEQFF.

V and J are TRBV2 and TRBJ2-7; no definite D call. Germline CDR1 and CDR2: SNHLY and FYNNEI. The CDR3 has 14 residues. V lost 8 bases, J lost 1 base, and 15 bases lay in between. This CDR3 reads CASLTFDGSYEQYF. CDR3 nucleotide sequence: TGTGCCAGCCTAACATTTGACGGATCCTACGAGCAGTACTTC.

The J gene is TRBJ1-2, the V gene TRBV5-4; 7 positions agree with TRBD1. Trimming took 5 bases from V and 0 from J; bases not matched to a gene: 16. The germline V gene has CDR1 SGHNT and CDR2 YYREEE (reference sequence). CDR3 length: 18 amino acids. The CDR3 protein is CASSTQPGQRDPNYGYTF. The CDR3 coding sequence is TGTGCCAGCAGTACCCAACCGGGACAGCGAGATCCTAACTATGGCTACACCTTC.

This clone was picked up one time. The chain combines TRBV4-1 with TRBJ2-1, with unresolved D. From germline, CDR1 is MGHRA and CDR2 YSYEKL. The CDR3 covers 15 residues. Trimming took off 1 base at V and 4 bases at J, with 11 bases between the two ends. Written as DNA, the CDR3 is TGCGCCAGCAGCCAAGTCCCTGACATTTACAATGAGCAGTTCTTC. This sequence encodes CASSQVPDIYNEQFF.

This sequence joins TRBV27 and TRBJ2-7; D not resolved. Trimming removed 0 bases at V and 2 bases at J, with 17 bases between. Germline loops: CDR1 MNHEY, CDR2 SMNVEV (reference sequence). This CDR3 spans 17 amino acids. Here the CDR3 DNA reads TGTGCCAGCAGTTTATCGCAGTGGCCAGGTCCCCCCTACGAGCAGTACTTC. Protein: CASSLSQWPGPPYEQYF.

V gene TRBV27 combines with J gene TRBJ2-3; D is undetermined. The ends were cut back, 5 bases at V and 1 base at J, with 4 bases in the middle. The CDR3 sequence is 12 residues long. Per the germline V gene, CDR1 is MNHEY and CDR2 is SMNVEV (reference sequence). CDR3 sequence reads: CASSLGTDTQYF. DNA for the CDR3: TGTGCCAGCAGTCTTGGCACAGATACGCAGTATTTT.

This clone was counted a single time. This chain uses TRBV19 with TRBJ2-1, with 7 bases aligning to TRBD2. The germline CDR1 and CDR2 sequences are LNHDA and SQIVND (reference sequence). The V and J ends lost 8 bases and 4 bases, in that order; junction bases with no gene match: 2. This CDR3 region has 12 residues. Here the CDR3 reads CASGAGYNEQFF. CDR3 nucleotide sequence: TGTGCCAGTGGAGCGGGGTACAATGAGCAGTTCTTC.

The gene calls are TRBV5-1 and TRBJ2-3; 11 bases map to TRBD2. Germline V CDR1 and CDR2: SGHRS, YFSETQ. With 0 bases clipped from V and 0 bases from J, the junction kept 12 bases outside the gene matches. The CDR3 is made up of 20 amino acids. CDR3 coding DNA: TGCGCCAGCAGCTTGGAGGGCGGGCTAGCGGGGGGATCGAGCACAGATACGCAGTATTTT. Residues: CASSLEGGLAGGSSTDTQYF.

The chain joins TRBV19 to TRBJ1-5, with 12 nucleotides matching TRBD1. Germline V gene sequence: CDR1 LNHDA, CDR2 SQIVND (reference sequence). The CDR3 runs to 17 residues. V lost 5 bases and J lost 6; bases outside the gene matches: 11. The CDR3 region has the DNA TGTGCCAGTAGTGATCATAGGGACAGGGGGCCGGGTCAGCCCCAGCATTTT. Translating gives CASSDHRDRGPGQPQHF.